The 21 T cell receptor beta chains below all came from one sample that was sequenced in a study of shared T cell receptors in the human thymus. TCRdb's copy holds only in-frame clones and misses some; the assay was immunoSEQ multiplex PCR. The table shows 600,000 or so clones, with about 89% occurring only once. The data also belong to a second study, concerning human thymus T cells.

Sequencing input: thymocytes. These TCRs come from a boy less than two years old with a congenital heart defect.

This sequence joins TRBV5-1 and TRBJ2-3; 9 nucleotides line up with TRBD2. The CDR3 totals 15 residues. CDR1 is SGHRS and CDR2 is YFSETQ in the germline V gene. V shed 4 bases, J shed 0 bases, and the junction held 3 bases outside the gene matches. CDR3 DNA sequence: TGCGCCAGCAGCCTAGCGGGGCCAAGCACAGATACGCAGTATTTT. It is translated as CASSLAGPSTDTQYF.

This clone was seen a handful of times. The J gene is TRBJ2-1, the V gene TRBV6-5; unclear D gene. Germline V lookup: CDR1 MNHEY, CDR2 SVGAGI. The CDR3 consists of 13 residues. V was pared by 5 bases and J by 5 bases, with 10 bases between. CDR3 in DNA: TGTGCCAGCAGTCGTCGACTTAACAATGAGCAGTTCTTC. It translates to CASSRRLNNEQFF.

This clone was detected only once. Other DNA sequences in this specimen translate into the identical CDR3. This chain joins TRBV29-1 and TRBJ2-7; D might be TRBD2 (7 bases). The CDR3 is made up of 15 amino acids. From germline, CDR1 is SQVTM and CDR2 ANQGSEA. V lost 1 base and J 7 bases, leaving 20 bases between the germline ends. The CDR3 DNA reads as TGCAGCGTTGAAGGGGAGGGGGGGCCCAAGGGGGAGCAGTACTTC. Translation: CSVEGEGGPKGEQYF.

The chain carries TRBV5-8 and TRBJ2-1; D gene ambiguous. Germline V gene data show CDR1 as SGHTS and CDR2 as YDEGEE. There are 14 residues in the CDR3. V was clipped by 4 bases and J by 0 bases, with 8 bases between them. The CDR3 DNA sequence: TGTGCCAGCAGCGTACCGGGCTCCTACAATGAGCAGTTCTTC. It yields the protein CASSVPGSYNEQFF.

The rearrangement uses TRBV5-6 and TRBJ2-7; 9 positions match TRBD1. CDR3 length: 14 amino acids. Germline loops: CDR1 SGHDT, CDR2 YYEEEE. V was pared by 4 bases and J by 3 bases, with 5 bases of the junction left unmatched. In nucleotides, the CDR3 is TGTGCCAGCAGCCCTAGACAGGGGGTCTACGAGCAGTACTTC. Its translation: CASSPRQGVYEQYF.

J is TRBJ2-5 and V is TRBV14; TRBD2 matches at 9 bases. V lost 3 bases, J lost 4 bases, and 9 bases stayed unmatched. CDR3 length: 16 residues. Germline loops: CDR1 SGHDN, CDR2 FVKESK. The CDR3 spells CASSHFPGLARETQYF. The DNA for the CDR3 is TGTGCCAGCAGCCATTTCCCGGGACTAGCTAGAGAGACCCAGTACTTC.

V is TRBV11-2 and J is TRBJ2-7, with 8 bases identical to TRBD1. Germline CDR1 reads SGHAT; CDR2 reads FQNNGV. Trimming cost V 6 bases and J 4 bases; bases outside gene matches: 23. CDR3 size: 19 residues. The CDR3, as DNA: TGTGCCAGCAGGGCAACAGGGGGTCGGGCCCCAACCCTTCCATACGAGCAGTACTTC. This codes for CASRATGGRAPTLPYEQYF. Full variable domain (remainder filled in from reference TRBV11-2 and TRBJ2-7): EAGVAQSPRYKIIEKRQSVAFWCNPISGHATLYWYQQILGQGPKLLIQFQNNGVVDDSQLPKDRFSAERLKGVDSTLKIQPAKLEDSAVYLCASRATGGRAPTLPYEQYFGPGTRLTVT.

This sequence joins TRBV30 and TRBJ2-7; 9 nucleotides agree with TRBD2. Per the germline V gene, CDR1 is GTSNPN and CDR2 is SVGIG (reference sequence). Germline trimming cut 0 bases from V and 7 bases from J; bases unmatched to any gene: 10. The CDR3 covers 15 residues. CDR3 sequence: CAWSVVRREGREQYF. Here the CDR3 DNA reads TGTGCCTGGAGTGTTGTCCGGCGGGAGGGCAGGGAGCAGTACTTC.

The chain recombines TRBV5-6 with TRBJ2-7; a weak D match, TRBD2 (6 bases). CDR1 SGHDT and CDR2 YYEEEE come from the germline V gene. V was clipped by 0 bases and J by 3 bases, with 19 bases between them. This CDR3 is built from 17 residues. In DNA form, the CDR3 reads TGTGCCAGCAGCTTGGCCGGGGCTTTAGCGGAGTGCTACGAGCAGTACTTC. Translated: CASSLAGALAECYEQYF.

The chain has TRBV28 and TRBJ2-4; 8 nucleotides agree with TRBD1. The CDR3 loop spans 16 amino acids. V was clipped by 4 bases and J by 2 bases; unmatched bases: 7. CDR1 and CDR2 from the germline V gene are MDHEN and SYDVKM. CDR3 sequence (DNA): TGTGCCAGCAGTTCGCCCAGGACAGGGACCAAAAACATTCAGTACTTC. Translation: CASSSPRTGTKNIQYF.

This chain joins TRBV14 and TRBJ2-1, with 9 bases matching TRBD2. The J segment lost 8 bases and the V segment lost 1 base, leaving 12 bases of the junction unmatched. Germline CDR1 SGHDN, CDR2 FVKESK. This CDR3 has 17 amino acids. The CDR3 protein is CASSQAPLAGGPDEQFF. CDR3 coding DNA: TGTGCCAGCAGCCAAGCCCCTCTCGCGGGAGGGCCCGATGAGCAGTTCTTC.

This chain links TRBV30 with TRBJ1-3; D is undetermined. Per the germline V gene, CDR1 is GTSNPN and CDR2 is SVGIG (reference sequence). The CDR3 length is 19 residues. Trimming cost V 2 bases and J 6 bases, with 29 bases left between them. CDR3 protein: CAWSSSEVAPRPPQNTIYF. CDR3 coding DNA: TGTGCCTGGAGTAGCTCGGAGGTGGCCCCTCGCCCGCCCCAAAACACCATATATTTT.

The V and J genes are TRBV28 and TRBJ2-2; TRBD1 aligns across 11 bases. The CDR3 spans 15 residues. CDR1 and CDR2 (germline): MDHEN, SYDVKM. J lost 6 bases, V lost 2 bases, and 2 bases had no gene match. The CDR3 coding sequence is TGTGCCAGCAGTTTAGGGGACAGGGGGGCCGGGGAGCTGTTTTTT. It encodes CASSLGDRGAGELFF.

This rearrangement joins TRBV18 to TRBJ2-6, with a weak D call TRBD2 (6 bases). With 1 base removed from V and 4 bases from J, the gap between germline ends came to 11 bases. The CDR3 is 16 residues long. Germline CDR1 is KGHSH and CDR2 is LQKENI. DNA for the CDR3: TGTGCCAGCTCACCACGACGCGGGGAAGGGGCCAACGTCCTGACTTTC. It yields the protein CASSPRRGEGANVLTF.

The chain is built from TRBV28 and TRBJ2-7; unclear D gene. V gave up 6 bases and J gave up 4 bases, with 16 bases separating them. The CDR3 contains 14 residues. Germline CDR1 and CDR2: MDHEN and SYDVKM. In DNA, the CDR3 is TGTGCCAGCAGCCTACCTACCTCTTTTTACGAGCAGTACTTC. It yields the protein CASSLPTSFYEQYF.

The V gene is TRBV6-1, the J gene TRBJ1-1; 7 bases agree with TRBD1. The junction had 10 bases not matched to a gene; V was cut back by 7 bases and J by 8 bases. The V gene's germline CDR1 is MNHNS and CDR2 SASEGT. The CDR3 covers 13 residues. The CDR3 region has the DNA TGTGCCAGCATACGGCGCCGGGACAGCGAAGCTTTCTTT. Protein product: CASIRRRDSEAFF.

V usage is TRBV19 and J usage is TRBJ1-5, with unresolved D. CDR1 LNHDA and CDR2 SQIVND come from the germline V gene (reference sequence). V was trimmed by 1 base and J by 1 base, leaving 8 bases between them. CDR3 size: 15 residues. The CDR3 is CASSIGGRSNQPQHF. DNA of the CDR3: TGTGCCAGTAGTATAGGAGGGAGGAGCAATCAGCCCCAGCATTTT.

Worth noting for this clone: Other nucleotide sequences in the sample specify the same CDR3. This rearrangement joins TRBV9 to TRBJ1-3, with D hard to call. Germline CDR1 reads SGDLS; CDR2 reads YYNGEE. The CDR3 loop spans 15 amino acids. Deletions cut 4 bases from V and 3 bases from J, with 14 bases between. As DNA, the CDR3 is TGTGCCAGCAGCTACCCATTTCGGGGTGGAAACACCATATATTTT. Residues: CASSYPFRGGNTIYF.

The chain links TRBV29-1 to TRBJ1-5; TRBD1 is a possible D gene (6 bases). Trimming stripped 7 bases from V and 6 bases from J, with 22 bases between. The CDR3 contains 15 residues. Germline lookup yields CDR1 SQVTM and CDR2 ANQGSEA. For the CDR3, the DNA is TGCAGCGGTGGTGCCAGGGGAGCTTTGAGTCAGCCCCAGCATTTT. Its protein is CSGGARGALSQPQHF.

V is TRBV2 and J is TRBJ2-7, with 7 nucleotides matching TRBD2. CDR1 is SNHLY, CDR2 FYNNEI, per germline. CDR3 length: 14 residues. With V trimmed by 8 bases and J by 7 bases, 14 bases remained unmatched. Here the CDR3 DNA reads TGTGCCAGCGTGTGGACTAGAGATTCTAATGAGCAGTACTTC. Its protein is CASVWTRDSNEQYF.

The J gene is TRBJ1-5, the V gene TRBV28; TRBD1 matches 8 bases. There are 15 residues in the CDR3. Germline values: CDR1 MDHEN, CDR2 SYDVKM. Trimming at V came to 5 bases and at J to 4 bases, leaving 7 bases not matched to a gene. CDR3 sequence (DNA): TGTGCCAGCAGTGCGACAGGGGTTGTGAATCAGCCCCAGCATTTT. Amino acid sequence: CASSATGVVNQPQHF.